Listed below are T cell receptor beta chains from one sample, sequenced in a study of T-cell reconstitution after alpha-beta-depleted transplantation in children. TCRdb re-derived calls from the PCR reads in MiXCR, one entry per CDR3 protein. The sample has some 300,000 distinct CDR3 sequences; about 9.3% are singletons. The input for sequencing was PBMCs from the stem cell graft donor, taken from the stem cell graft. The receptors stem from a human donor who donated a stem cell graft to a child with acute lymphoblastic leukemia. CDR3s include the opening cysteine and the closing phenylalanine or tryptophan. The order of the fields is J gene, V gene, clone size, D gene, CDR3 DNA, CDR3 protein. The D gene is left open where the match is weak. A clone size is listed for some rows: how often the clone was seen (once, few, many), or a class if it is expanded.

j_gene: TRBJ2-3; v_gene: TRBV18; abundance: .; d_gene: TRBD2; CDR3nt: TGTGCCAGCTCTCGGGGGGGCGTAAGCACAGATACGCAGTATTTT; CDR3aa: CASSRGGVSTDTQYF
j_gene: TRBJ2-1; v_gene: TRBV10-3; abundance: .; d_gene: TRBD2; CDR3nt: TGTGCCATCAGTGAGTCGCCGGGTTCTAGCGGGGCCAGAAACTCCTACAATGAGCAGTTCTTC; CDR3aa: CAISESPGSSGARNSYNEQFF
j_gene: TRBJ2-1; v_gene: TRBV15; abundance: .; d_gene: TRBD2; CDR3nt: TGTGCCACCAGCAGAGATTTCGCGGGGGATGGAGAGCAGTTCTTC; CDR3aa: CATSRDFAGDGEQFF
j_gene: TRBJ1-5; v_gene: TRBV7-3; abundance: few; d_gene: .; CDR3nt: TGTGCCAGCAGCTTAAAAGTCCGGGCCGATCAGCCCCAGCATTTT; CDR3aa: CASSLKVRADQPQHF
j_gene: TRBJ2-3; v_gene: TRBV7-2; abundance: many; d_gene: .; CDR3nt: TGTGCCAGCAGCTTCGGACCTTTGAGCACAGATACGCAGTATTTT; CDR3aa: CASSFGPLSTDTQYF
j_gene: TRBJ2-5; v_gene: TRBV4-1; abundance: few; d_gene: .; CDR3nt: TGCGCCAGCAGCCAGATGCCGCGGGCGGTGGAGACCCAGTACTTC; CDR3aa: CASSQMPRAVETQYF
j_gene: TRBJ2-7; v_gene: TRBV5-1; abundance: .; d_gene: TRBD2; CDR3nt: TGCGCCAGCAGCTTTTCGAGCGGGAGTTTTTACGAGCAGTACTTC; CDR3aa: CASSFSSGSFYEQYF
j_gene: TRBJ2-1; v_gene: TRBV13; abundance: few; d_gene: .; CDR3nt: TGTGCCAGCAGCTTAGAGTATGGGGACCCGAGGTACAATGAGCAGTTCTTC; CDR3aa: CASSLEYGDPRYNEQFF
j_gene: TRBJ2-7; v_gene: TRBV4-3; abundance: many; d_gene: TRBD2; CDR3nt: TGCGCCAGCAGCCAAGATCATAGCGGGAGTCGTGAGCAGTACTTC; CDR3aa: CASSQDHSGSREQYF
j_gene: TRBJ2-5; v_gene: TRBV4-2; abundance: .; d_gene: TRBD2; CDR3nt: TGTGCCAGCAGCCAAGAATTTAGCGGGGCCCGGGAGTGGGAGACCCAGTACTTC; CDR3aa: CASSQEFSGAREWETQYF
j_gene: TRBJ2-7; v_gene: TRBV3-1; abundance: .; d_gene: TRBD2; CDR3nt: TGTGCCAGCAGCCCCTCCGGGACTAGCTTCATCAAGCAGTACTTC; CDR3aa: CASSPSGTSFIKQYF
j_gene: TRBJ2-5; v_gene: TRBV7-3; abundance: .; d_gene: TRBD1; CDR3nt: TGTGCCAGCAGTTTCGACAGGGGGCCGGAGGAGACCCAGTACTTC; CDR3aa: CASSFDRGPEETQYF
j_gene: TRBJ2-3; v_gene: TRBV28; abundance: .; d_gene: .; CDR3nt: TGTGCCAGCAGTCCAGGGAGAGTTATCGGGGATACGCAGTATTTT; CDR3aa: CASSPGRVIGDTQYF
j_gene: TRBJ2-7; v_gene: TRBV20-1; abundance: .; d_gene: .; CDR3nt: TGCAGTGCTCTTAGCCCGGGGAGACCCCTCGAGCAGTACTTC; CDR3aa: CSALSPGRPLEQYF
j_gene: TRBJ2-3; v_gene: TRBV3-1; abundance: .; d_gene: .; CDR3nt: TGTGCCAGCAGCCAAGATCTGATACCGGCAGATACGCAGTATTTT; CDR3aa: CASSQDLIPADTQYF
j_gene: TRBJ2-7; v_gene: TRBV10-3; abundance: .; d_gene: .; CDR3nt: TGTGCCATCAGTGGAGGTGGTGGGGGCTACGAGCAGTACTTC; CDR3aa: CAISGGGGGYEQYF
j_gene: TRBJ2-7; v_gene: TRBV30; abundance: .; d_gene: .; CDR3nt: TGTGCCTGGAGCGGTGATCCCAGGGGTTACGAGCAGTACTTC; CDR3aa: CAWSGDPRGYEQYF
j_gene: TRBJ2-3; v_gene: TRBV5-5; abundance: few; d_gene: .; CDR3nt: TGTGCCAGCAGCTTCGACAGGTTGGGAAGCACAGATACGCAGTATTTT; CDR3aa: CASSFDRLGSTDTQYF
j_gene: TRBJ2-3; v_gene: TRBV7-2; abundance: few; d_gene: TRBD2; CDR3nt: TGTGCCAGCAGCTTCGCGATCGGACTAGCGGGAGCAGTAGATACGCAGTATTTT; CDR3aa: CASSFAIGLAGAVDTQYF
j_gene: TRBJ2-1; v_gene: TRBV15; abundance: few; d_gene: .; CDR3nt: TGTGCCACAAGCCAGAAGGTTGTAGCGGCCTACAATGAGCAGTTCTTC; CDR3aa: CATSQKVVAAYNEQFF
j_gene: TRBJ2-2; v_gene: TRBV7-9; abundance: few; d_gene: TRBD2; CDR3nt: TGTGCCAGCAGCTGGACTAGGGCGGACACCGGGGAGCTGTTTTTT; CDR3aa: CASSWTRADTGELFF
j_gene: TRBJ1-5; v_gene: TRBV2; abundance: .; d_gene: TRBD1; CDR3nt: TGTGCCAGCAGGGGAGTGGGGACAGGGCGTAATCAGCCCCAGCATTTT; CDR3aa: CASRGVGTGRNQPQHF
j_gene: TRBJ2-1; v_gene: TRBV20-1; abundance: few; d_gene: .; CDR3nt: TGCAGTGCGCCTGATAATGAGCAGTTCTTC; CDR3aa: CSAPDNEQFF